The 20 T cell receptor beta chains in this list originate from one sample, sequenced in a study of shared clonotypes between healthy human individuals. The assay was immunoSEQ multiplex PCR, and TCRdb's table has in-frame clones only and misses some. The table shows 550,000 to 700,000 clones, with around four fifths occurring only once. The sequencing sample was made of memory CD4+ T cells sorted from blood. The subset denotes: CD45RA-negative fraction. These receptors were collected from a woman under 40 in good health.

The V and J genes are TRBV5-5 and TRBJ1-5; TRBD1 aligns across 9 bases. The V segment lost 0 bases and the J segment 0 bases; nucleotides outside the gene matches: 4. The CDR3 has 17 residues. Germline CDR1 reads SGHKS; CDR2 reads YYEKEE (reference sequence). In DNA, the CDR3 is TGTGCCAGCAGCTTGGGACAGGGGGACCTTAGCAATCAGCCCCAGCATTTT. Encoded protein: CASSLGQGDLSNQPQHF.

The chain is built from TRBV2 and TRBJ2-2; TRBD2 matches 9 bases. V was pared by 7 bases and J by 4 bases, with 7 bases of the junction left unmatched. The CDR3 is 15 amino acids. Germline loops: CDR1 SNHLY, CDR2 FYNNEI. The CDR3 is CASTVLTSGTGELFF. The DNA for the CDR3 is TGTGCCAGCACGGTTTTGACTAGCGGCACCGGGGAGCTGTTTTTT.

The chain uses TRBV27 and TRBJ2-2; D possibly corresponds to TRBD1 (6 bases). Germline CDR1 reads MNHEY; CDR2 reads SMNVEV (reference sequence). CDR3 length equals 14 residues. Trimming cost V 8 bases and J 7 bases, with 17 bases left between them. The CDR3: CASSPAGVGGELFF. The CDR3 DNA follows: TGTGCCAGCTCTCCCGCAGGGGTAGGCGGGGAGCTGTTTTTT.

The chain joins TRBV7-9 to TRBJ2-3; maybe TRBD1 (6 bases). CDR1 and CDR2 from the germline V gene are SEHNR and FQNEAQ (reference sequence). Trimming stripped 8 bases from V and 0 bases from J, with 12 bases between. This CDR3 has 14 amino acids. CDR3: CASSGGPSTDTQYF. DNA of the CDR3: TGTGCCAGCTCTGGGGGCCCTAGCACAGATACGCAGTATTTT.

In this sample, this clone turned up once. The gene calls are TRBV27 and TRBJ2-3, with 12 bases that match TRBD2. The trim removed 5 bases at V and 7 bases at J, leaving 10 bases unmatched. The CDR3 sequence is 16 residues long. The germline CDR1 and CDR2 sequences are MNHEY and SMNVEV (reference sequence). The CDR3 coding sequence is TGTGCCAGCAGTCCTCAGACTAGCGGGGGCACGTATACGCAGTATTTT. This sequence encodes CASSPQTSGGTYTQYF.

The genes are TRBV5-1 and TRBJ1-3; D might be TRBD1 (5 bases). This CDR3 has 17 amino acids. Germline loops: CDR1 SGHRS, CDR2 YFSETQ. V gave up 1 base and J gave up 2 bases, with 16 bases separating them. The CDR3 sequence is CASSLSTGLEPGNTIYF. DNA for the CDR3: TGCGCCAGCAGCTTGTCGACGGGACTTGAGCCTGGAAACACCATATATTTT.

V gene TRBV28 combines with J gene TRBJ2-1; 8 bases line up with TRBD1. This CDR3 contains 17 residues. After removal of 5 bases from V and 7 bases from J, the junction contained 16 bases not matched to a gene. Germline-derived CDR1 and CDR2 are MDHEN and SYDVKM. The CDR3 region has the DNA TGTGCCAGCAGTACCCGGGGACAGGCGAAGTTTGGTAATGAGCAGTTCTTC. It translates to CASSTRGQAKFGNEQFF.

The DNA for the CDR3 is TGTGCCAGCAGCCAAGTCGGACAGGGGGTCGGCACCGGGGAGCTGTTTTTT. It specifies CASSQVGQGVGTGELFF. The gene calls are TRBV4-2 and TRBJ2-2; 10 nucleotides match TRBD1. The CDR3 has 17 amino acids. The V gene end was trimmed by 1 base and the J gene end by 4 bases; junction bases not matched to a gene: 6. Germline CDR1 and CDR2: LGHNA and YNFKEQ.

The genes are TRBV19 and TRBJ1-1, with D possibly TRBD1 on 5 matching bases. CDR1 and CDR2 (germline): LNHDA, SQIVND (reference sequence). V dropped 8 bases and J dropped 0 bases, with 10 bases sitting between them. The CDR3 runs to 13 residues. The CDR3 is CASSGRVNTEAFF. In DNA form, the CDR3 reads TGTGCCAGTTCGGGCAGGGTGAACACTGAAGCTTTCTTT.

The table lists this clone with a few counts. Here the CDR3 DNA reads TGTGCCACCAGCAGGGGACTAGCGGTCTCTGGGGCCAACGTCCTGACTTTC. It codes for CATSRGLAVSGANVLTF. The chain links TRBV15 to TRBJ2-6; the match to TRBD2 covers 11 bases. Germline CDR1 reads LNHNV; CDR2 reads YYDKDF (reference sequence). The CDR3 is 17 amino acids. V dropped 3 bases and J dropped 0; count of bases not matched to a gene: 1.

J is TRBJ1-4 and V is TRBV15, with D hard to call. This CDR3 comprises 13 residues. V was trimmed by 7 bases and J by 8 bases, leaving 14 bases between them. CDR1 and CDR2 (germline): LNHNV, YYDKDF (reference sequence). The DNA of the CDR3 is TGTGCCACCAACAAACTCGGAAGGGAAAAACTGTTTTTT. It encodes CATNKLGREKLFF.

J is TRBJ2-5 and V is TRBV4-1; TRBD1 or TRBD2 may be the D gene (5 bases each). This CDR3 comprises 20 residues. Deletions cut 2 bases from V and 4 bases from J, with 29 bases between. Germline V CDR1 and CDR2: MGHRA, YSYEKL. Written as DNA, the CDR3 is TGCGCCAGCAGCCAATCCCTACCTAGAGGGGAAGGGTCTCTCGGAGAGACCCAGTACTTC. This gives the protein CASSQSLPRGEGSLGETQYF.

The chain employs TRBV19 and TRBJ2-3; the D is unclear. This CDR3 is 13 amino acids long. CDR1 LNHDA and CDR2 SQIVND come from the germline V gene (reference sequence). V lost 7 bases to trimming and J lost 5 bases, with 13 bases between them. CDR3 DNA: TGTGCCAGTACTGTAGGCTCGGTAGATACGCAGTATTTT. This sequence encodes CASTVGSVDTQYF.

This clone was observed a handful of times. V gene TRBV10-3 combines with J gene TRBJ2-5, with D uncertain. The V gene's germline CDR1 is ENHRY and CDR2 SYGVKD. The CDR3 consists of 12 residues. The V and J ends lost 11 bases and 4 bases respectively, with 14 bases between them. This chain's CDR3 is CAVGLEPETQYF. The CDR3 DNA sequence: TGTGCCGTCGGATTGGAGCCAGAGACCCAGTACTTC.

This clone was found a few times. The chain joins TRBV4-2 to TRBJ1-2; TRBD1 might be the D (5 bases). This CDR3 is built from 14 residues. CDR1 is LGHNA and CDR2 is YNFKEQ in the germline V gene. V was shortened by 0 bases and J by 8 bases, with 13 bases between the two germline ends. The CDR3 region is CASSQEAGRTGYTF. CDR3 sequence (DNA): TGTGCCAGCAGCCAAGAGGCGGGGCGGACGGGCTACACCTTC.

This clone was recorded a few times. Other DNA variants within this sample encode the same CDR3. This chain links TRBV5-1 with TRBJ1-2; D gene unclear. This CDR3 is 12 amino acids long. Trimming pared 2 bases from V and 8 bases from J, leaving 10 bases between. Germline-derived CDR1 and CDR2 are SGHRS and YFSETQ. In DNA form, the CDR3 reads TGCGCCAGCAGCTTAGGCGGCGACGGCTACACCTTC. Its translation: CASSLGGDGYTF. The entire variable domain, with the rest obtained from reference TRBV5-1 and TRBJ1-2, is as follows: KAGVTQTPRYLIKTRGQQVTLSCSPISGHRSVSWYQQTPGQGLQFLFEYFSETQRNKGNFPGRFSGRQFSNSRSEMNVSTLELGDSALYLCASSLGGDGYTFGSGTRLTVV.

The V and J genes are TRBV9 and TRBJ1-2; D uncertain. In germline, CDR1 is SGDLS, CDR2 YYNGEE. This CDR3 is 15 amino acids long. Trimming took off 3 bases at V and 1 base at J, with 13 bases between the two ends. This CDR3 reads CASSAPTGVNYGYTF. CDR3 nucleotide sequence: TGTGCCAGCAGCGCCCCGACTGGCGTTAACTATGGCTACACCTTC.

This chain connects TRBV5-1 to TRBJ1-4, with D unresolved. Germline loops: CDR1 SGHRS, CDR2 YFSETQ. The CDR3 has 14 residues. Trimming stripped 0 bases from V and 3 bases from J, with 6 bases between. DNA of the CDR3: TGCGCCAGCAGCTTGGGCGGAGCTAATGAAAAACTGTTTTTT. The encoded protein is CASSLGGANEKLFF.

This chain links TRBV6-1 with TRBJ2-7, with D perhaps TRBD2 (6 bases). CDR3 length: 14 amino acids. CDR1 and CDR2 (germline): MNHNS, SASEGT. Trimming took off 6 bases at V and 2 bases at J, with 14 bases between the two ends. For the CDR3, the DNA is TGTGCCAGCAGCAAGGCGGGGCAGACCTACGAGCAGTACTTC. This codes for CASSKAGQTYEQYF.

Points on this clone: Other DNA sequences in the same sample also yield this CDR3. The CDR3 sequence is CASSRQGGTYEQYF. For the CDR3, the DNA is TGTGCCAGCAGTAGACAGGGAGGTACGTACGAGCAGTACTTC. The rearrangement joins TRBV28 to TRBJ2-7, with D possibly matching TRBD1 (7 bases). The V gene's germline CDR1 is MDHEN and CDR2 SYDVKM. Trimming cost V 5 bases and J 4 bases, with 15 bases left between them. The CDR3 totals 14 residues. The variable domain in full, completed from reference TRBV28 and TRBJ2-7, reads DVKVTQSSRYLVKRTGEKVFLECVQDMDHENMFWYRQDPGLGLRLIYFSYDVKMKEKGDIPEGYSVSREKKERFSLILESASTNQTSMYLCASSRQGGTYEQYFGPGTRLTVT.